The source of this T cell receptor beta chain is a study of cytomegalovirus exposure and HLA in healthy donors. Study-wide points: The study put 150 to 200 TCR beta chains on its list as cytomegalovirus-associated. Available immune exposure information covered CMV serostatus only.

With respect to this clone: Its antigen is still unknown.

Germline assignment: CDR1 MNHEY and CDR2 SVGAGI. V shed 6 bases and J 8 bases; nucleotides not matched to a gene: 7. This CDR3 has 13 residues. It was with 60 Vbeta and 13 Jbeta primers that the PCR ran. Sequenced by immunoSEQ multiplex PCR; TCRdb stores in-frame clones only, minus some. The profile covers under 200,000 clones, with 65% to 90% appearing a single time and 6.3% taken by the ten largest. This chain connects TRBV6-5 to TRBJ1-2, with 9 nucleotides matching TRBD1. Sequencing was carried out using PBMCs. The receptor comes from a man between 35 and 55 years old in good health and CMV-seropositive. CDR3 DNA sequence: TGTGCCAGCAGCCTGGGACAGGGAAGGGGCTACACCTTC. This translates into CASSLGQGRGYTF.